This TCR beta chain was identified during a study of blood T cell repertoires in COVID-19. About the study: Samples taken during acute and convalescent COVID-19 were collected in the United States, Italy and Spain. The analysed material was cDNA or gDNA that came from T cells, B-cell-depleted T cells, or PBMCs.

The V gene's germline CDR1 is KGHDR and CDR2 SFDVKD. This CDR3 region has 14 residues. Trimming pared 3 bases from V and 5 bases from J, leaving 9 bases between. This table comes from immunoSEQ multiplex PCR, and its TCRdb copy is limited to in-frame clones, with some not included. The sample carries 95,000 to 150,000 clones, around 87% recorded once. Sequencing used peripheral blood. This receptor was obtained from a woman in her fifties or sixties with acute or convalescent COVID-19. J is TRBJ2-2 and V is TRBV24-1; D unresolved. As DNA, the CDR3 is TGTGCCACCAGTGATCCCAGGAAAACCGGGGAGCTGTTTTTT. It is translated as CATSDPRKTGELFF.